This T cell receptor (beta chain) appears in the sequencing data of a study of T cell responses to AZD1222 COVID-19 vaccine. The overall study: Timing groups of about 4 and about 12 weeks for second doses were pooled.

The germline V and J ends were trimmed by 2 bases and 0 bases, with 18 bases remaining between them. Per the germline V gene, CDR1 is SGHRS and CDR2 is YFSETQ. The CDR3 covers 18 residues. The assay was immunoSEQ multiplex PCR, and TCRdb's table has in-frame clones only and misses some. This table holds some 140,000 clones, roughly 90% found once. The V call is TRBV5-1, the J call TRBJ2-1; D unclear. The TCR was taken from an adult in good health. The specimen comprised peripheral blood, sampled on day 0 of AZD1222 vaccination. The CDR3 coding sequence is TGCGCCAGCAGCTTAGGGTCGGCCCGGACCCCCTCCTACAATGAGCAGTTCTTC. It is translated as CASSLGSARTPSYNEQFF.